Listed below are T cell receptor beta chains from one sample, sequenced in a study of T cell responses to AZD1222 COVID-19 vaccine. Measured with immunoSEQ multiplex PCR; TCRdb has only the in-frame clones, and not every one. The sample comprises nearly 100,000 clones, approximately 90% of which are singletons, and about 2.8% rests with the top ten. The sample consisted of peripheral blood, taken on day 0 of AZD1222 vaccination. These receptors were collected from an adult in good health. The CDR3 runs from the conserved cysteine through the conserved F or W. D genes are given only for firm matches. Expanded clones are given a class, and other clones once, few, many or no size at all.

13,TRBJ1-6,TRBV6-5,few,NA,TGTGCCAGCAGTACAGACTATAATTCACCCCTCCACTTT,CASSTDYNSPLHF
16,TRBJ1-2,TRBV7-2,NA,NA,TGTGCCAGCAGCTTAGATAGTAACAGGGAAAACTATGGCTACACCTTC,CASSLDSNRENYGYTF
15,TRBJ2-5,TRBV27,NA,TRBD1,TGTGCCAGCAGGGGGACAGGGGGTTACCAAGAGACCCAGTACTTC,CASRGTGGYQETQYF
14,TRBJ1-4,TRBV11-3,NA,NA,TGTGCCAGCAGCTTAGGGGCCCATAATGAAAAACTGTTTTTT,CASSLGAHNEKLFF
15,TRBJ1-5,TRBV27,once,NA,TGTGCCAGCAGTTTAAAACAGTATAGCAATCAGCCCCAGCATTTT,CASSLKQYSNQPQHF
17,TRBJ1-1,TRBV18,NA,TRBD1,TGTGCCAGCTCACCAAACAAATGGGGGCAGGGGGCCACTGAAGCTTTCTTT,CASSPNKWGQGATEAFF
15,TRBJ1-2,TRBV7-2,NA,NA,TGTGCCAGCAGCTTCTCCGGGACTGCTAACTATGGCTACACCTTC,CASSFSGTANYGYTF
15,TRBJ2-1,TRBV9,NA,NA,TGTGCCAGCAGCTGGGGGACGGGGGACTACAATGAGCAGTTCTTC,CASSWGTGDYNEQFF
14,TRBJ1-6,TRBV13,NA,NA,TGTGCCAGCAGCTTAGGAGGATCGAAGTCACCCCTCCACTTT,CASSLGGSKSPLHF
15,TRBJ1-1,TRBV5-5,NA,TRBD1,TGTGCCAGCAGCCTAAGGACAGGAATGAACACTGAAGCTTTCTTT,CASSLRTGMNTEAFF
12,TRBJ1-1,TRBV9,NA,NA,TGTGCCAGCAGCCCCCGTCTGGGTGAAGCTTTCTTT,CASSPRLGEAFF
15,TRBJ2-3,TRBV5-1,NA,TRBD1,TGCGCCAGCAGCCCGGGACAGGGGCACACAGATACGCAGTATTTT,CASSPGQGHTDTQYF
15,TRBJ1-3,TRBV7-2,once,NA,TGTGCCAGCAGCCTATATGGGGGTGGTGGAAACACCATATATTTT,CASSLYGGGGNTIYF
16,TRBJ1-5,TRBV19,NA,TRBD1,TGTGCCAGTAGTATATGGTCGGGACAGGACAATCAGCCCCAGCATTTT,CASSIWSGQDNQPQHF
14,TRBJ2-1,TRBV27,NA,NA,TGTGCCAGCAGGACAGTGCCCTCCTACAATGAGCAGTTCTTC,CASRTVPSYNEQFF
12,TRBJ1-2,TRBV30,NA,TRBD1,TGTGCCTGGTCGAGACAGGGATTTGGCTACACCTTC,CAWSRQGFGYTF
16,TRBJ2-1,TRBV6-5,NA,TRBD2,TGTGCCAGCAGTTCGCGGACTAGCGGGGGGCCCAATGAGCAGTTCTTC,CASSSRTSGGPNEQFF
15,TRBJ2-7,TRBV7-2,NA,TRBD1,TGTGCCAGCAGCTCCGGGACAGGGGGCTACTACGAGCAGTACTTC,CASSSGTGGYYEQYF
15,TRBJ2-7,TRBV4-3,NA,NA,TGCGCCAGCAGCCAAGATACCCCCCGCGGAGACGAGCAGTACTTC,CASSQDTPRGDEQYF
15,TRBJ1-3,TRBV6-6,NA,NA,TGTGCCAGCAGCTACCGGGCTCAGACTGGAAACACCATATATTTT,CASSYRAQTGNTIYF
12,TRBJ2-7,TRBV11-2,NA,NA,TGTGCCAGCAGCCGGATGTCTTTCGAGCAGTACTTC,CASSRMSFEQYF
13,TRBJ1-5,TRBV2,NA,NA,TGTGCCAGCGGTCGGGACACCAATCAGCCCCAGCATTTT,CASGRDTNQPQHF
17,TRBJ2-4,TRBV6-1,once,TRBD1,TGTGCCAGCAGTGCAGACAGGGTCACTGGGAACCGAAACATTCAGTACTTC,CASSADRVTGNRNIQYF
15,TRBJ1-2,TRBV5-4,NA,NA,TGTGCCAGCAGCTTGGGCAGGGCTTCTAACTATGGCTACACCTTC,CASSLGRASNYGYTF
14,TRBJ1-2,TRBV2,NA,NA,TGTGCCAGCAGTGAGCCCACAGCACTCTATGGCTACACCTTC,CASSEPTALYGYTF
13,TRBJ1-5,TRBV30,few,NA,TGTGCCTGGAGCCAAAGTACCGATCAGCCCCAGCATTTT,CAWSQSTDQPQHF
15,TRBJ1-2,TRBV5-4,NA,NA,TGTGCCAGCAGCGAGAACGCAGGGTACGTAGGAGGCTACACCTTC,CASSENAGYVGGYTF
13,TRBJ2-5,TRBV25-1,once,NA,TGTGCCAGCAGTGATCCGGGGGAAGAGACCCAGTACTTC,CASSDPGEETQYF
15,TRBJ1-4,TRBV9,NA,NA,TGTGCCAGCAGCGTAGGCTGGGGTTCTAATGAAAAACTGTTTTTT,CASSVGWGSNEKLFF
14,TRBJ2-7,TRBV10-2,NA,TRBD2,TGCGCCAGCAGTGGGCTAGCGGGCCCTAACGAGCAGTACTTC,CASSGLAGPNEQYF
13,TRBJ2-7,TRBV25-1,NA,NA,TGTGCCAGCAGACGAACAGGAGCCTACGAGCAGTACTTC,CASRRTGAYEQYF
14,TRBJ2-7,TRBV28,NA,TRBD1,TGTGCCAGCAGTTTGACAGGGAGCTCCTACGAGCAGTACTTC,CASSLTGSSYEQYF
16,TRBJ2-2,TRBV7-2,NA,TRBD2,TGTGCCAGCAGCAACCAGGGCGGGGGGTTGACCGGGGAGCTGTTTTTT,CASSNQGGGLTGELFF
15,TRBJ2-3,TRBV6-4,NA,NA,TGTGCCAGCAGTGAGGGGGACGATAGCACAGATACGCAGTATTTT,CASSEGDDSTDTQYF
14,TRBJ1-6,TRBV6-6,NA,NA,TGTGCCAGCAGCCCCCGATCCTATAATTCACCCCTCCACTTT,CASSPRSYNSPLHF
13,TRBJ1-2,TRBV3-1/TRBV3-2,NA,NA,TGTGCCAGCAGTCGGGTTGGGGGATCCGGCTACACCTTC,CASSRVGGSGYTF
14,TRBJ1-3,TRBV12-5,NA,NA,TGTGCTAGTGGTTTATCGGTCTCTGGAAACACCATATATTTT,CASGLSVSGNTIYF
21,TRBJ2-1,TRBV3-1/TRBV3-2,NA,TRBD2,TGTGCCAGCAGCCCGCAACTAGCTACTAGCGGGGGGGGGAGCTCCTACAATGAGCAGTTCTTC,CASSPQLATSGGGSSYNEQFF
14,TRBJ2-7,TRBV14,NA,NA,TGTGCCAGCGGAAAGGACAGCCGATTCTACGAGCAGTACTTC,CASGKDSRFYEQYF
13,TRBJ2-7,TRBV6-6,NA,NA,TGTGCCAGCAGTTACCTTACAGGGCACGAGCAGTACTTC,CASSYLTGHEQYF
16,TRBJ2-7,TRBV11-1,NA,TRBD2,TGTGCCAGCAGCCGAGCGACTAGCGGGAGCTCCTACGAGCAGTACTTC,CASSRATSGSSYEQYF
13,TRBJ1-6,TRBV6-4,NA,NA,TGTGCCAGCAGAGGACACGCAAATTCACCCCTCCACTTT,CASRGHANSPLHF
18,TRBJ2-5,TRBV5-1,NA,TRBD2,TGCGCCAGCAGCTTGGCCGCGGGACTAGCGGGGGAGGGAGAGACCCAGTACTTC,CASSLAAGLAGEGETQYF